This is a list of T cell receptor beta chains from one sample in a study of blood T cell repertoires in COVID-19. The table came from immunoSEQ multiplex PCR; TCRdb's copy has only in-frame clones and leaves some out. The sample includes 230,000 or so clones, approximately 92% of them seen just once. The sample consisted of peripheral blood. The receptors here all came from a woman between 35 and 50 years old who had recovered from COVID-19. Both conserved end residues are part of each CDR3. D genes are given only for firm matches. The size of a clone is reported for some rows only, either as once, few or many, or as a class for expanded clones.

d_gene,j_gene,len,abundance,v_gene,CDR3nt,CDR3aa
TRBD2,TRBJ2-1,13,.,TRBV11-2,TGTGCCAGCAGGTATAGCGGGAGTGGTGAGCAGTTCTTC,CASRYSGSGEQFF
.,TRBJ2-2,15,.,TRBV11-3,TGTGCCAGCAGCTTCTCCGGGGTTAGCACCGGGGAGCTGTTTTTT,CASSFSGVSTGELFF
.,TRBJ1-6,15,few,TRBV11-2,TGTGCCAGCAGCTTAGCGGGACAACTTAATTCACCCCTCCACTTT,CASSLAGQLNSPLHF
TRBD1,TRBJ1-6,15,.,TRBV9,TGTGCCAGCAGCCGCGACGGACAGGGATCTTCACCCCTCCACTTT,CASSRDGQGSSPLHF
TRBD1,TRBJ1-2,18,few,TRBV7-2,TGTGCCAGCAGCTTAACCCCGGGACAGGGGGCGAAGCGCTATGGCTACACCTTC,CASSLTPGQGAKRYGYTF
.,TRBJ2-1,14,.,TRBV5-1,TGCGCCAGCAATCCGGGGTCATCCTACAATGAGCAGTTCTTC,CASNPGSSYNEQFF
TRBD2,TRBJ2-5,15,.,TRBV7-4,TGTGCCAGCAGCTTAATTAGCGGGAGTAGAGAGACCCAGTACTTC,CASSLISGSRETQYF
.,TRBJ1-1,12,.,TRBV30,TGTGCCTGCCAGAAAGGGGGACCTGAAGCTTTCTTT,CACQKGGPEAFF
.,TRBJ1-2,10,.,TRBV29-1,TGCAGCGTTTGGGACACAGGCTACACCTTC,CSVWDTGYTF
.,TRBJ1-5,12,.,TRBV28,TGTGCCAGCTTAAGTACGAGCCAGCCCCAGCATTTT,CASLSTSQPQHF
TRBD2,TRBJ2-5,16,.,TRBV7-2,TGTGCCAGCAGCTTACACCTGGGACTAGCGGCCGAGACCCAGTACTTC,CASSLHLGLAAETQYF
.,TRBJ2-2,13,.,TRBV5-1,TGCGCCAGCATGCAAGACTACACCGGGGAGCTGTTTTTT,CASMQDYTGELFF
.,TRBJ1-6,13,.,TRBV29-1,TGCAGCGTTATGGCAGGTGATTATTCACCCCTCCACTTT,CSVMAGDYSPLHF
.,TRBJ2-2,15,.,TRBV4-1,TGCGCCAGCAGCCCACTACTTTCGGACACCGGGGAGCTGTTTTTT,CASSPLLSDTGELFF
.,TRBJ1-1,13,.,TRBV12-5,TGTGCTAGTGGTATCTCAAGAACGGCTGAAGCTTTCTTT,CASGISRTAEAFF
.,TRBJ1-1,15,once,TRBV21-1,TGTGCCAGCAGCAGGAAGAAGGGAGCGAACACTGAAGCTTTCTTT,CASSRKKGANTEAFF
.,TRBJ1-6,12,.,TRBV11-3,TGTGCCAGCAGCGCCGGGGGTTCTTCCCTCCACTTT,CASSAGGSSLHF
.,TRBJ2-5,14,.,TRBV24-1,TGTGCCACCAGTGATTTGTGGCAGGGGGAGACCCAGTACTTC,CATSDLWQGETQYF
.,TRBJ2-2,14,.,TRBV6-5,TGTGCCAGTGGTCTAGTCCCGAACACCGGGGAGCTGTTTTTT,CASGLVPNTGELFF
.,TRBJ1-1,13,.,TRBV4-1,TGCGCCAGCAGTTGGAGCTACACTGCTGAAGCTTTCTTT,CASSWSYTAEAFF
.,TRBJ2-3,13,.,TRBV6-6,TGTGCCAGCAGTTTCAGGGGAAAAGATACGCAGTATTTT,CASSFRGKDTQYF
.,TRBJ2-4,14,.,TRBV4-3,TGCGCCAGCAGCCAAGAAAGCAACAGCAACATTCAGTACTTC,CASSQESNSNIQYF
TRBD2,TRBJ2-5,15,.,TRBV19,TGTGCCAGTAGTCTCAGCGTAGCGGGGAGGGAGACCCAGTACTTC,CASSLSVAGRETQYF
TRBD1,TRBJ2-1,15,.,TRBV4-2,TGTGCCAGCAGCCAAGGGACAGGGGGATACAATGAGCAGTTCTTC,CASSQGTGGYNEQFF
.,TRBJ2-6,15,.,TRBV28,TGTGCCAGCAGTTTAGGAGGAAATGGGGCCAACGTCCTGACTTTC,CASSLGGNGANVLTF
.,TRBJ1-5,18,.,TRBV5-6,TGTGCCAGCAGTCGAATTGGCCCGCTTACAGGGAGCAGTCAGCCCCAGCATTTT,CASSRIGPLTGSSQPQHF
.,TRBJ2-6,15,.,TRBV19,TGTGCCAGTAGTATCCAGTTCTCTGGGGCCAACGTCCTGACTTTC,CASSIQFSGANVLTF
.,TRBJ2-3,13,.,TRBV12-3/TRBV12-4,TGTGCCAGCAGTCTCGGACACACAGATACGCAGTATTTT,CASSLGHTDTQYF
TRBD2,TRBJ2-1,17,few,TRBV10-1,TGCGCCAGCAGTGAGTCGACCCTAGCGGGAGGATCGAATGAGCAGTTCTTC,CASSESTLAGGSNEQFF
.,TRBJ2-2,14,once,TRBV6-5,TGTGCCAGCACCCGGTTGGTAGACACCGGGGAGCTGTTTTTT,CASTRLVDTGELFF
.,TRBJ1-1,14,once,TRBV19,TGTGCCAGTACGACTACCACCGGGCGGACTGAAGCTTTCTTT,CASTTTTGRTEAFF
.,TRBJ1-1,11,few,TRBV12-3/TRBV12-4,TGTGCCAGCAGTTTAAGCAATGAAGCTTTCTTT,CASSLSNEAFF
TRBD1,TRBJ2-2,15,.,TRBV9,TGTGCCAGCAGCGTTGCCGGGACAGGGTACGGGGAGCTGTTTTTT,CASSVAGTGYGELFF
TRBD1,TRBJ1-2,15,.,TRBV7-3,TGTGCCAGCAGCTTATCTGTGGGACAGGGGAGTGGCTACACCTTC,CASSLSVGQGSGYTF
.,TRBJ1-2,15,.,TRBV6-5,TGTGCCAGCAGTTACGGGAGGTGGGGGGGCACAGGCTACACCTTC,CASSYGRWGGTGYTF
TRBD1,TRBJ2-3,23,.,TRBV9,TGTGCCAGCAGCGTATTTTCGTGGGAGGAAATTTGGCCGACAGGGGCCAACACAGATACGCAGTATTTT,CASSVFSWEEIWPTGANTDTQYF